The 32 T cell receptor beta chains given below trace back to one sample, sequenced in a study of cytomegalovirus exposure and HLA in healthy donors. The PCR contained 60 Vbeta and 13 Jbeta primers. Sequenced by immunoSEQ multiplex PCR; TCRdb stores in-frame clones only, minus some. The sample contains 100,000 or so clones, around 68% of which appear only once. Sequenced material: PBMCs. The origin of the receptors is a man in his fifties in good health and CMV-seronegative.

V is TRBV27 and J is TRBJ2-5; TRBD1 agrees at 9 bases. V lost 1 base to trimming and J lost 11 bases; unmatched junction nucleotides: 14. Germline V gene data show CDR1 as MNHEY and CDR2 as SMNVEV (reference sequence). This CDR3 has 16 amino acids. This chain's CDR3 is CASSLLGRDRVREQYF. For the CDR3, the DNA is TGTGCCAGCAGTTTATTAGGGCGGGACAGGGTCCGGGAGCAGTACTTC.

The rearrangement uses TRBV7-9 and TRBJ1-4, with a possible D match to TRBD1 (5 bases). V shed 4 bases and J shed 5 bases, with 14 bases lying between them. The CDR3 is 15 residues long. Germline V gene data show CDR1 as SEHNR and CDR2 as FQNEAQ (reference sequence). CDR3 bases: TGTGCCAGCAGCTCAACCGGGACTGAAAATGAAAAACTGTTTTTT. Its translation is CASSSTGTENEKLFF.

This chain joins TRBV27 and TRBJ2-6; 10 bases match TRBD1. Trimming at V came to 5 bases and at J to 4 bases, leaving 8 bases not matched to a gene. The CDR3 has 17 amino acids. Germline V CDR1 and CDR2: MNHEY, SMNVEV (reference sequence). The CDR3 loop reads CASSPGQGVGGANVLTF. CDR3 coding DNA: TGTGCCAGCAGTCCAGGACAGGGGGTGGGGGGGGCCAACGTCCTGACTTTC.

The chain's CDR3 is CASLPWTGRAEQYF. The DNA of the CDR3 is TGTGCCAGCTTGCCTTGGACAGGACGGGCCGAGCAGTACTTC. The V call is TRBV2, the J call TRBJ2-7, with TRBD1 matching over 7 bases. The CDR3 consists of 14 residues. Germline assignment: CDR1 SNHLY and CDR2 FYNNEI. The ends lost 8 bases at V and 6 bases at J; junction bases unmatched: 13.

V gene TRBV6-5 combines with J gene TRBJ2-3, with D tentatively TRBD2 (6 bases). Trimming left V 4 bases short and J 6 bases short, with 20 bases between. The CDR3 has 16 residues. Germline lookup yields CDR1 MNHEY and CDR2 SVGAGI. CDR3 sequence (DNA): TGTGCCAGCAGTTCCCCTTTGGGCAAGGAGGGTGATACGCAGTATTTT. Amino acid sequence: CASSSPLGKEGDTQYF.

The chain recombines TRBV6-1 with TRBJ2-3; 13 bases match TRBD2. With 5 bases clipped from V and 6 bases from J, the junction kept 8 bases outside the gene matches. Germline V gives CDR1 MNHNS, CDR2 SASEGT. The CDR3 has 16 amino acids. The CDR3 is CASSQGLAGESDTQYF. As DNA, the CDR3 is TGTGCCAGCAGTCAAGGACTAGCGGGAGAATCTGATACGCAGTATTTT.

The CDR3 loop is CASSPLGQGNADTQYF. The DNA for the CDR3 is TGCGCCAGCAGCCCGCTCGGACAGGGGAACGCAGATACGCAGTATTTT. The chain carries TRBV5-1 and TRBJ2-3, with TRBD1 matching 9 bases. J was trimmed by 4 bases and V by 4 bases; bases with no gene match: 10. The CDR3 contains 16 residues. Germline V gives CDR1 SGHRS, CDR2 YFSETQ.

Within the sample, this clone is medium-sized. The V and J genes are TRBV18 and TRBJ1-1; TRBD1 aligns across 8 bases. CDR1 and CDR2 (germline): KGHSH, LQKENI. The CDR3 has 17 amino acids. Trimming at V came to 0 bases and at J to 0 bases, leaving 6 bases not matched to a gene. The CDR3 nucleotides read TGTGCCAGCTCACCACCGTCAGGGGGCACGGTGAACACTGAAGCTTTCTTT. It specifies CASSPPSGGTVNTEAFF. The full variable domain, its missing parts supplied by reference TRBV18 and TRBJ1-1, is NAGVMQNPRHLVRRRGQEARLRCSPMKGHSHVYWYRQLPEEGLKFMVYLQKENIIDESGMPKERFSAEFPKEGPSILRIQQVVRGDSAAYFCASSPPSGGTVNTEAFFGQGTRLTVV.

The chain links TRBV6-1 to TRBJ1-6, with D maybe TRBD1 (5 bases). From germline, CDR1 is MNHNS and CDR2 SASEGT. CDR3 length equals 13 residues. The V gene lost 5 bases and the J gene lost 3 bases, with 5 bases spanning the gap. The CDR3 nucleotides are TGTGCCAGCAGTAGGGGCTATAATTCACCCCTCCACTTT. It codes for CASSRGYNSPLHF.

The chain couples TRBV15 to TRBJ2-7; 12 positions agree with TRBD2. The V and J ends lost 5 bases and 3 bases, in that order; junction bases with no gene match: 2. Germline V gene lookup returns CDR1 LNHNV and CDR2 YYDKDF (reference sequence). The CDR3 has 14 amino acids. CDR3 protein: CATSWTSGDYEQYF. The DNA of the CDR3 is TGTGCCACCAGCTGGACTAGCGGGGACTACGAGCAGTACTTC.

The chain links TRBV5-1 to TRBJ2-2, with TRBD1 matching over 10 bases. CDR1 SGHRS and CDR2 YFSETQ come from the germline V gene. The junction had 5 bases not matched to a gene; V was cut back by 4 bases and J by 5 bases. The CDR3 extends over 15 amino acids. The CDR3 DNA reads TGCGCCAGCAGCCGGGACAGGGGTCCAACCGGGGAGCTGTTTTTT. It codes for CASSRDRGPTGELFF. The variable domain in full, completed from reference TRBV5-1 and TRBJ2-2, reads KAGVTQTPRYLIKTRGQQVTLSCSPISGHRSVSWYQQTPGQGLQFLFEYFSETQRNKGNFPGRFSGRQFSNSRSEMNVSTLELGDSALYLCASSRDRGPTGELFFGEGSRLTVL.

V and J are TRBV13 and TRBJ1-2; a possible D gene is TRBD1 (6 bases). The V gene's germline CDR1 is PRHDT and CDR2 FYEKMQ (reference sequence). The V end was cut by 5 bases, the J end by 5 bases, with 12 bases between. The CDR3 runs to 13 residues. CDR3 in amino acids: CASSQSGEYGYTF. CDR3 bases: TGTGCCAGCAGCCAGTCAGGGGAATATGGCTACACCTTC.

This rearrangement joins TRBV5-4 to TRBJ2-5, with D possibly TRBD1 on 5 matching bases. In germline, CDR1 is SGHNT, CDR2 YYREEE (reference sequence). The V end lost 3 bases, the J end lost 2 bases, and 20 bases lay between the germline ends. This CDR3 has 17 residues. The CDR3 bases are TGTGCCAGCAGCTCATCCGGAAGGGGTGGTAGACAAGAGACCCAGTACTTC. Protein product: CASSSSGRGGRQETQYF.

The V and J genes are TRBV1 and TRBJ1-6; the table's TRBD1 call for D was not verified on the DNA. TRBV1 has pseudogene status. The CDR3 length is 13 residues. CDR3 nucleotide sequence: TGCACCAGCAGCCAAGACAGTAATTCACCCCTCCACTTT. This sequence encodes CTSSQDSNSPLHF.

CDR3 sequence: CASSPGQGNSPLHF. CDR3 nucleotides: TGTGCCAGCTCTCCGGGACAGGGAAATTCACCCCTCCACTTT. This chain uses TRBV18 with TRBJ1-6, with 9 bases matching TRBD1. V shed 6 bases, J shed 7 bases, and the junction held 4 bases outside the gene matches. This CDR3 region has 14 residues. CDR1 and CDR2 from the germline V gene are KGHSH and LQKENI.

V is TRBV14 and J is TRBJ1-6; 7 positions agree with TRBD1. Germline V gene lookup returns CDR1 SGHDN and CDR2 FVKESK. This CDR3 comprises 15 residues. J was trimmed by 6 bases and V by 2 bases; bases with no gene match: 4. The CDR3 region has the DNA TGTGCCAGCAGCCAATTCCGGGACAGTAATTCACCCCTCCACTTT. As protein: CASSQFRDSNSPLHF.

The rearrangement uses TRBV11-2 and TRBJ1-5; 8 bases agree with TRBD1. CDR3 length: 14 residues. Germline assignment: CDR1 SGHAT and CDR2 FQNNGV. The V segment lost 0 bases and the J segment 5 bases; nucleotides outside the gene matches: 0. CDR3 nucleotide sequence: TGTGCCAGCAGCTTAGACAGGGGGCATCAGCCCCAGCATTTT. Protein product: CASSLDRGHQPQHF. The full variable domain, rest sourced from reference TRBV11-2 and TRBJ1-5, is EAGVAQSPRYKIIEKRQSVAFWCNPISGHATLYWYQQILGQGPKLLIQFQNNGVVDDSQLPKDRFSAERLKGVDSTLKIQPAKLEDSAVYLCASSLDRGHQPQHFGDGTRLSIL.

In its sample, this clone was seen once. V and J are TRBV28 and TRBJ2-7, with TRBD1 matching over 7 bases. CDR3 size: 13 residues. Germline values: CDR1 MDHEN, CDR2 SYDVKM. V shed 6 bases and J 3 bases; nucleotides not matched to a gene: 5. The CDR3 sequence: CASRAGTVYEQYF. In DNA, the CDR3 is TGTGCCAGCAGGGCCGGGACAGTCTACGAGCAGTACTTC.

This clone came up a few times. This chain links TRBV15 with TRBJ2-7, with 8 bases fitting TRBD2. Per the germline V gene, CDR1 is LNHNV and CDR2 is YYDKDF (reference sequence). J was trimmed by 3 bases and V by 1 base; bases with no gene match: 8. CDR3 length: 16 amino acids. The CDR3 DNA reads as TGTGCCACCAGCAGAGGTATGACTAGCGCCGGCTACGAGCAGTACTTC. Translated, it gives CATSRGMTSAGYEQYF.

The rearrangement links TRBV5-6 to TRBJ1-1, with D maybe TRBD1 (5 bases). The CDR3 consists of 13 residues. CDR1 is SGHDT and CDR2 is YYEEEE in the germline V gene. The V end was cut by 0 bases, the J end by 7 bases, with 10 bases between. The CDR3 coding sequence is TGTGCCAGCAGCTTGGCGGGGGGTGGTGAAGCTTTCTTT. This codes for CASSLAGGGEAFF.

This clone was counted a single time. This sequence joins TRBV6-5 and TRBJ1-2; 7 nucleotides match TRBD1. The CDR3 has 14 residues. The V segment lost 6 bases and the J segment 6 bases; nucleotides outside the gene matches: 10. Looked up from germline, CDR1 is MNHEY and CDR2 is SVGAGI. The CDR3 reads CASSETGTKDGYTF. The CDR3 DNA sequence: TGTGCCAGCAGCGAGACAGGGACGAAGGATGGCTACACCTTC.

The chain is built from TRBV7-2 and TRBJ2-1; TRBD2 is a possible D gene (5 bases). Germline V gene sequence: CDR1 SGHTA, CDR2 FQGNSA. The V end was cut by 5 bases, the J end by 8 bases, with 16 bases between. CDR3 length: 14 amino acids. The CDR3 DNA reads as TGTGCCAGCAGCCCACCCCCTGACGGGGATGAGCAGTTCTTC. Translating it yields CASSPPPDGDEQFF.

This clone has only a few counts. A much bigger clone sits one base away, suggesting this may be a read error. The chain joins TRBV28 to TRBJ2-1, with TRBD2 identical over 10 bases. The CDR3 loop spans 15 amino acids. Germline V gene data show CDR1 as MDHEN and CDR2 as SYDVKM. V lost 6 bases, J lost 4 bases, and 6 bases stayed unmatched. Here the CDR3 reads CASSPGTSEYNEQFF. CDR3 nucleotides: TGTGCCAGCAGCCCCGGGACTAGCGAATACAATGAGCAGTTCTTC.

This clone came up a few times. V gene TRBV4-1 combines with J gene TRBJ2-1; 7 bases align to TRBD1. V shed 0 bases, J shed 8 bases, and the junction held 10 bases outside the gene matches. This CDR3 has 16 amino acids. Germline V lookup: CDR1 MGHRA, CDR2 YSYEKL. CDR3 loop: CASSQESARGWDEQFF. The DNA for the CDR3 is TGCGCCAGCAGCCAAGAGAGCGCCAGGGGGTGGGATGAGCAGTTCTTC.

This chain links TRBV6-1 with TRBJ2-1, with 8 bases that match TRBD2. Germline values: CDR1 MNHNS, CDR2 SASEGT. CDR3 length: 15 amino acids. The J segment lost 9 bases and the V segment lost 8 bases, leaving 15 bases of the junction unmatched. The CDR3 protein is CASGNRAGEVAEQFF. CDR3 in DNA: TGTGCCAGCGGGAACCGAGCGGGAGAGGTGGCTGAGCAGTTCTTC.

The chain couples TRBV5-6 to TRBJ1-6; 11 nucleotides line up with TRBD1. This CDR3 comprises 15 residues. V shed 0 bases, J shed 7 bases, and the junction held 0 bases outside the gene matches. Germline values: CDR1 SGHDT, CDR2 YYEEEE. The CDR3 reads CASSLGDRGNSPLHF. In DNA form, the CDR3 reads TGTGCCAGCAGCTTGGGGGACAGGGGGAATTCACCCCTCCACTTT.

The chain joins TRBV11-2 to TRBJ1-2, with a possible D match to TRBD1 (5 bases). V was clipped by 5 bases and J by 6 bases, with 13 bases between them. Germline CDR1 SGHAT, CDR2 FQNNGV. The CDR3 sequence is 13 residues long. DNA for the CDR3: TGTGCCAGCAGCCGTCCGGGGGGGGATGGCTACACCTTC. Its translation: CASSRPGGDGYTF.

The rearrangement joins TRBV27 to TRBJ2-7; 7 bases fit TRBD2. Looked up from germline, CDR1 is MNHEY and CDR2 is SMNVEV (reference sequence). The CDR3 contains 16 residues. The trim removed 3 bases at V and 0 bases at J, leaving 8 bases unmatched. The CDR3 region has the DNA TGTGCCAGCAGTTTGACTGGGGGGGTGCGCTCCTACGAGCAGTACTTC. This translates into CASSLTGGVRSYEQYF.

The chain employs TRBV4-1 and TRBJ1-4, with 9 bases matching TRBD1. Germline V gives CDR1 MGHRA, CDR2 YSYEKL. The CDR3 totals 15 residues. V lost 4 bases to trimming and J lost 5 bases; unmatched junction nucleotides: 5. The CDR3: CASSRSGTGNEKLFF. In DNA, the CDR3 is TGCGCCAGCAGCCGGTCCGGGACAGGGAATGAAAAACTGTTTTTT.

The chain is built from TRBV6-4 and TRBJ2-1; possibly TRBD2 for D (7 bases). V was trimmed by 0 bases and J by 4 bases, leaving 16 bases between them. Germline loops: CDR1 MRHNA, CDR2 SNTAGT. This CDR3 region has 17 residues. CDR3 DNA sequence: TGTGCCAGCAGTGACTCGTTTCGCGGGGGCTCATACAATGAGCAGTTCTTC. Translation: CASSDSFRGGSYNEQFF.

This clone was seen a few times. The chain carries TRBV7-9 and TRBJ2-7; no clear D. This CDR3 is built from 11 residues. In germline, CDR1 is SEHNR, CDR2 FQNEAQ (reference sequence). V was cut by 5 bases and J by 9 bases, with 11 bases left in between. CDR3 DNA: TGTGCCAGCAGCCCGAATACGAGGCAGTACTTC. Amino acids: CASSPNTRQYF.

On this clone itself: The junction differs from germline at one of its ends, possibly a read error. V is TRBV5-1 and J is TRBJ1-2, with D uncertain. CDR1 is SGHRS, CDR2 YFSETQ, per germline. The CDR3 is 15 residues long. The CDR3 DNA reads TGCGCCAGCAGCTTGGTGTCGGGGTACAACTATGGCTACACCTTT. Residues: CASSLVSGYNYGYTF.